This is a list of T cell receptor beta chains from one sample in a study of regulatory T cells in long-lasting Graves disease. TCRdb re-called the multiplex PCR reads through MiXCR, storing one row per CDR3 protein. The repertoire holds about 340,000 distinct CDR3 sequences, with around a fifth as singletons. The specimen was peripheral blood mononuclear cells (PBMCs), collected when the disease was refractory, from a patient treated with antithyroid drugs. These receptors came from a female donor with Graves disease. CDR3s include the opening cysteine and the closing phenylalanine or tryptophan. The D gene is left open where the match is weak. Expanded clones are given a class, and other clones once, few, many or no size at all.

v_gene,d_gene,abundance,len,j_gene,CDR3aa,CDR3nt
TRBV18,NA,NA,17,TRBJ2-5,CASSPLTVRQGQETQYF,TGTGCCAGCTCACCTCTAACAGTCCGCCAGGGCCAAGAGACCCAGTACTTC
TRBV12-3/TRBV12-4,TRBD1,many,15,TRBJ1-2,CASIKGTAANYGYTF,TGTGCCAGCATTAAGGGGACAGCAGCTAACTATGGCTACACCTTC
TRBV7-2,NA,NA,15,TRBJ2-5,CASSLDGGGQEAQYF,TGTGCCAGCAGCTTAGATGGTGGCGGACAAGAGGCCCAGTACTTC
TRBV4-3,NA,NA,13,TRBJ1-6,CASSQGGTSPLHF,TGCGCCAGCAGCCAAGGAGGGACCTCACCCCTCCACTTT
TRBV12-3/TRBV12-4,TRBD1,many,14,TRBJ1-2,CASSAQGQGFGYTF,TGTGCCAGCAGTGCCCAGGGACAGGGTTTTGGCTACACCTTC
TRBV28,TRBD1,many,15,TRBJ2-7,CASSSLTGAYYEQYF,TGTGCCAGCAGTTCCCTGACAGGGGCTTACTACGAGCAGTACTTC
TRBV12-3/TRBV12-4,TRBD2,many,15,TRBJ2-7,CASSLAPSGAYEQYF,TGTGCCAGCAGTTTAGCGCCTAGCGGGGCTTACGAGCAGTACTTC
TRBV7-8,TRBD2,few,16,TRBJ2-7,CASSLTRPSGKDEQYF,TGTGCCAGCAGCTTAACACGGCCTAGCGGGAAGGACGAGCAGTACTTC
TRBV14,TRBD1,few,15,TRBJ1-2,CASSQNRGRNYGYTF,TGTGCCAGCAGCCAAAACAGGGGGCGAAACTATGGCTACACCTTC
TRBV11-1,TRBD2,many,14,TRBJ2-2,CASSRGGATGELFF,TGTGCCAGCAGCCGCGGGGGGGCCACCGGGGAGCTGTTTTTT
TRBV20-1,NA,NA,14,TRBJ1-5,CSAPTGNSNQPQHF,TGCAGTGCCCCAACAGGGAATAGCAATCAGCCCCAGCATTTT
TRBV25-1,NA,few,12,TRBJ1-5,CASSAGERPQHF,TGTGCCAGCAGTGCAGGGGAACGGCCCCAGCATTTT
TRBV6-1,NA,NA,16,TRBJ2-4,CASSAGTSIAKNIQYF,TGTGCCAGCAGTGCCGGGACTTCGATAGCCAAAAACATTCAGTACTTC
TRBV20-1,TRBD1,few,14,TRBJ2-2,CSARSRGTTGELFF,TGCAGTGCTAGATCCAGGGGGACCACCGGGGAGCTGTTTTTT
TRBV19,NA,NA,15,TRBJ1-5,CATRDGPYSNQPQHF,TGTGCCACCCGGGACGGCCCCTATAGCAATCAGCCCCAGCATTTT
TRBV6-1,TRBD1,few,15,TRBJ1-5,CASTYDRGGNQPQHF,TGTGCCAGCACCTACGACAGGGGCGGGAATCAGCCCCAGCATTTT
TRBV19,NA,NA,14,TRBJ1-2,CASSPRAGNYGYTF,TGTGCCAGTAGCCCGCGGGCGGGTAACTATGGCTACACCTTC
TRBV30,TRBD1,few,13,TRBJ2-2,CASDRVNTGELFF,TGTGCCTCAGACAGGGTGAACACCGGGGAGCTGTTTTTT
TRBV9,NA,few,14,TRBJ1-6,CASSATGFYSPLHF,TGTGCCAGCAGCGCCACGGGATTCTATTCACCCCTCCACTTT
TRBV7-9,NA,many,15,TRBJ1-2,CASSLGAQGNYGYTF,TGTGCCAGCAGCTTAGGGGCACAGGGAAACTATGGCTACACCTTC
TRBV29-1,TRBD1,many,15,TRBJ1-5,CSLKGKGQAGQPQHF,TGCAGCCTTAAAGGGAAGGGACAGGCGGGACAGCCCCAGCATTTT
TRBV24-1,NA,many,14,TRBJ1-1,CATSDTGPNTEAFF,TGTGCCACCAGTGACACCGGGCCAAACACTGAAGCTTTCTTT
TRBV19,TRBD2,NA,16,TRBJ2-2,CASRRLAGGNTGELFF,TGTGCCAGTAGGCGACTAGCGGGGGGGAACACCGGGGAGCTGTTTTTT
TRBV7-9,TRBD1,NA,16,TRBJ1-2,CASSSLGQGVYSGYTF,TGTGCCAGCAGCTCCCTGGGACAGGGGGTATACAGTGGCTACACCTTC
TRBV19,NA,NA,17,TRBJ1-1,CASSRARGTTPNTEAFF,TGTGCCAGTAGTCGGGCCCGGGGGACGACACCGAACACTGAAGCTTTCTTT
TRBV20-1,NA,NA,17,TRBJ1-1,CSASLPLWPPENTEAFF,TGCAGTGCTAGTCTCCCACTATGGCCACCTGAAAACACTGAAGCTTTCTTT
TRBV18,TRBD1,NA,17,TRBJ1-3,CASSYDAPGQGANTIYF,TGTGCCAGCTCATATGACGCTCCGGGACAGGGGGCGAACACCATATATTTT
TRBV6-1,TRBD2,many,16,TRBJ2-5,CASRRRTSGTQETQYF,TGTGCCAGCAGACGACGGACTAGCGGGACCCAAGAGACCCAGTACTTC
TRBV18,NA,NA,14,TRBJ1-5,CASSSALGNQPQHF,TGTGCCAGCTCATCCGCCCTGGGGAATCAGCCCCAGCATTTT
TRBV11-2,TRBD1,NA,16,TRBJ2-7,CASSPIRGQGANEQYF,TGTGCCAGCAGCCCCATACGGGGACAGGGGGCAAACGAGCAGTACTTC
TRBV28,TRBD2,few,13,TRBJ2-3,CASTSGSTDTQYF,TGTGCCAGCACTAGCGGGAGCACAGATACGCAGTATTTT
TRBV12-3/TRBV12-4,TRBD2,few,15,TRBJ2-7,CASSFESGRPREQYF,TGTGCCAGCAGTTTTGAAAGCGGGAGACCTAGGGAGCAGTACTTC
TRBV5-6,NA,few,14,TRBJ1-1,CASSLKGGNTEAFF,TGTGCCAGCAGCTTGAAGGGTGGGAACACTGAAGCTTTCTTT
TRBV7-8,TRBD2,many,15,TRBJ2-7,CASSARTGTSGEQYF,TGTGCCAGCAGCGCCCGCACCGGGACTAGCGGCGAGCAGTACTTC
TRBV19,NA,many,15,TRBJ2-7,CASSPNREWNYEQYF,TGTGCCAGTAGTCCGAACAGGGAGTGGAACTACGAGCAGTACTTC
TRBV5-1,NA,few,15,TRBJ2-1,CASSPQETWDNEQFF,TGCGCCAGCAGCCCACAGGAGACCTGGGACAATGAGCAGTTCTTC
TRBV7-2,NA,many,14,TRBJ1-2,CASSPGTYDGGYTF,TGTGCCAGCAGCCCGGGGACATATGACGGTGGCTACACCTTC
TRBV7-2,NA,NA,15,TRBJ1-2,CASSLLQASNYGYTF,TGTGCCAGCAGCTTATTGCAGGCTTCCAACTATGGCTACACCTTC
TRBV12-3/TRBV12-4,TRBD1,many,15,TRBJ1-2,CASSLGLDRGGGYTF,TGTGCCAGCAGTTTAGGTTTGGACAGGGGCGGGGGCTACACCTTC
TRBV11-2,NA,NA,15,TRBJ1-1,CASKRGVGLDTEAFF,TGTGCCAGCAAGCGTGGGGTCGGGCTGGACACTGAAGCTTTCTTT
TRBV20-1,TRBD1,many,14,TRBJ2-7,CSAKLIGTVGEQYF,TGCAGTGCGAAGTTGATTGGGACAGTCGGCGAGCAGTACTTC
TRBV24-1,NA,NA,13,TRBJ2-7,CATSRQGTSEQYF,TGTGCCACCAGTAGGCAGGGAACTAGCGAGCAGTACTTC
TRBV10-3,NA,many,13,TRBJ2-7,CAISGAQGYEQYF,TGTGCCATCAGTGGGGCCCAGGGGTACGAGCAGTACTTC
TRBV4-1,NA,few,13,TRBJ1-4,CASSQAPYEKLFF,TGCGCCAGCAGCCAAGCACCCTATGAAAAACTGTTTTTT
TRBV27,NA,few,15,TRBJ1-2,CASSLSWGSSYGYTF,TGTGCCAGCAGTTTATCGTGGGGTTCTTCCTATGGCTACACCTTC
TRBV7-3,NA,few,15,TRBJ2-5,CASSSTGAAGETQYF,TGTGCCAGCAGCTCAACCGGGGCAGCGGGCGAGACCCAGTACTTC
TRBV11-1,NA,many,14,TRBJ1-2,CASSLIGGSYGYTF,TGTGCCAGCAGCTTAATAGGTGGATCCTATGGCTACACCTTC
TRBV5-1,NA,NA,13,TRBJ2-5,CASSSGSPETQYF,TGCGCCAGCAGCTCGGGGTCCCCCGAGACCCAGTACTTC
TRBV30,TRBD1,many,13,TRBJ2-7,CAWKLQGAYEQYF,TGTGCCTGGAAACTACAGGGGGCCTACGAGCAGTACTTC
TRBV6-1,TRBD1,many,14,TRBJ2-5,CASSNRDSQETQYF,TGTGCCAGCAGTAACCGGGACAGCCAAGAGACCCAGTACTTC
TRBV19,NA,many,15,TRBJ1-1,CASRPSTPSNTEAFF,TGTGCCAGTAGGCCATCGACCCCCTCGAACACTGAAGCTTTCTTT
TRBV7-8,NA,NA,19,TRBJ2-7,CASSFPRVPMRALSYEQYF,TGTGCCAGCAGCTTTCCCAGGGTCCCTATGCGGGCACTCTCCTACGAGCAGTACTTC